Presented here are 25 T cell receptor beta chains from one specimen sequenced in a study of T cells in Graves' hyperthyroidism and ophthalmopathy. Using RNA transcripts as the source, TCR beta CDR3 regions were amplified. Using the HTBI primer set, a first-round RT-PCR was run on the TCR CDR3. TCRdb reprocessed the multiplex PCR reads with MiXCR, giving one entry per CDR3 protein. The sample records roughly 300,000 distinct CDR3 sequences, 21% being singletons. The sample taken for sequencing was blood. The receptors derive from a woman between 45 and 60 years old with Graves' hyperthyroidism.

J is TRBJ2-1 and V is TRBV28; a possible D gene is TRBD2 (5 bases). Per germline, CDR1 MDHEN and CDR2 SYDVKM. V shed 4 bases and J shed 0 bases, with 16 bases lying between them. CDR3 size: 17 residues. The CDR3 bases are TGTGCCAGCAGTTCTTCCGGGCCCCGGGGCTCCTACAATGAGCAGTTCTTC. Its translation: CASSSSGPRGSYNEQFF.

This clonotype was recorded many times. The rearrangement links TRBV9 to TRBJ1-1; D call uncertain. Trimming took 0 bases from V and 1 from J, leaving 7 bases between them. CDR1 and CDR2 (germline): SGDLS, YYNGEE. This CDR3 has 14 residues. Written as DNA, the CDR3 is TGTGCCAGCAGCGTAGGAGGGTCGAACACTGAAGCTTTCTTT. It specifies CASSVGGSNTEAFF.

This clonotype was seen more than once but under ten times. The rearrangement uses TRBV20-1 and TRBJ1-4; 7 bases align to TRBD1. In germline, CDR1 is DFQATT, CDR2 SNEGSKA (reference sequence). Trimming removed 1 base from V and 4 bases from J; junction bases left unmatched: 9. The CDR3 is 16 amino acids. CDR3 protein: CSARGHYRGINEKLFF. DNA for the CDR3: TGCAGTGCTAGAGGTCACTACAGGGGAATTAATGAAAAACTGTTTTTT.

This clonotype turned up a few times. The chain uses TRBV11-1 and TRBJ1-1; D may be TRBD1 (6 bases). The germline gives CDR1 SGHAT, CDR2 FQDESV (reference sequence). The CDR3 runs 15 residues. V dropped 3 bases and J dropped 1 base, with 12 bases sitting between them. The chain's CDR3 is CASSFRGQQNTEAFF. CDR3 bases: TGTGCCAGCAGCTTTCGAGGACAGCAGAACACTGAAGCTTTCTTT.

DNA for the CDR3: TGTGCCAGCAGTCCCACTAGCGAGATCTTATACGAGCAGTACTTC. It yields the protein CASSPTSEILYEQYF. V and J are TRBV28 and TRBJ2-7, with 7 bases aligning to TRBD2. Germline assignment: CDR1 MDHEN and CDR2 SYDVKM. Trimming took 5 bases from V and 4 from J; bases not matched to a gene: 11. The CDR3 totals 15 residues.

Note on this clonotype: A much larger clone is a single base away; this may be a read error. The chain links TRBV7-6 to TRBJ2-1; the match to TRBD2 covers 8 bases. V shed 2 bases and J 5 bases; nucleotides not matched to a gene: 5. The CDR3 length is 15 residues. Germline CDR1 reads SGHVS; CDR2 reads FNYEAQ. The CDR3, as DNA: TGTGCCAGCAGCTTAACGGGGGGGTCGGACAATGAGCAGTTCTTC. It yields the protein CASSLTGGSDNEQFF.

This clonotype has a handful of counts. This chain joins TRBV3-1 and TRBJ2-3; TRBD2 matches 13 bases. The germline V gene encodes CDR1 LGHDT and CDR2 YNNKEL (reference sequence). V lost 5 bases to trimming and J lost 5 bases; unmatched junction nucleotides: 4. The CDR3 extends over 15 amino acids. The CDR3 sequence: CASSGLAGAGDTQYF. Here the CDR3 DNA reads TGTGCCAGCAGCGGACTAGCGGGAGCTGGAGATACGCAGTATTTT.

This clonotype was observed many times. The chain links TRBV14 to TRBJ2-7; 8 bases align to TRBD1. The CDR3 contains 14 residues. The V gene's germline CDR1 is SGHDN and CDR2 FVKESK. Losses at the gene ends were 4 bases for V and 3 bases for J; bases not matched to a gene: 5. The CDR3 DNA reads TGTGCCAGCAGCCCGGGGACAGGTTACTACGAGCAGTACTTC. It yields the protein CASSPGTGYYEQYF.

This clonotype was counted at least ten times. The V call is TRBV29-1, the J call TRBJ2-5; D perhaps matches TRBD2 (5 bases). Germline loops: CDR1 SQVTM, CDR2 ANQGSEA. Trimming removed 4 bases from V and 5 bases from J, with 14 bases in between. This CDR3 is built from 13 residues. This chain's CDR3 is CSVGRGVRETQYF. The CDR3 nucleotides read TGCAGCGTTGGACGGGGTGTCAGGGAGACCCAGTACTTC.

Of note for this clonotype: With a much larger clone just one base away, this may be a read error. As the CDR3 is not closed by the conserved phenylalanine or tryptophan, this likely results from a read error. J is TRBJ2-1 and V is TRBV5-6, with no clear D. V gave up 3 bases and J gave up 5 bases, with 18 bases separating them. Germline V gene lookup returns CDR1 SGHDT and CDR2 YYEEEE. The CDR3 contains 16 residues. The CDR3 DNA reads as TGTGCCAGCAGCTCCTTTGGGGTTCTCCCGAACAATGAGCAGTTCCTC. This sequence encodes CASSSFGVLPNNEQFL.

This clonotype has ten or more counts. This chain joins TRBV13 and TRBJ1-1; D is perhaps TRBD1 (6 bases). The CDR3 is 14 amino acids. The germline V and J ends were trimmed by 0 bases and 4 bases, with 9 bases remaining between them. CDR1 is PRHDT, CDR2 FYEKMQ, per germline (reference sequence). The CDR3, as DNA: TGTGCCAGCAGCTTAGGCCGCAGGGGCACTGAAGCTTTCTTT. It translates to CASSLGRRGTEAFF.

There are many counts of this clonotype. V is TRBV3-1 and J is TRBJ1-2; 11 bases are shared with TRBD1. The germline gives CDR1 LGHDT, CDR2 YNNKEL (reference sequence). Trimming removed 5 bases from V and 4 bases from J; junction bases left unmatched: 9. The CDR3 is made up of 16 amino acids. CDR3 region: CASSSSAGTGGYGYTF. In DNA, the CDR3 is TGTGCCAGCAGCTCCTCCGCCGGGACAGGGGGCTATGGCTACACCTTC.

In this sample, this clonotype turned up a few times. The chain links TRBV14 to TRBJ2-7; D is unresolved. The CDR3 sequence is 15 residues long. The V and J ends lost 6 bases and 2 bases respectively, with 17 bases between them. Per germline, CDR1 SGHDN and CDR2 FVKESK. As DNA, the CDR3 is TGTGCCAGCAGGAGCAGCACAGTCGGCCCCTACGAGCAGTACTTC. Amino acids: CASRSSTVGPYEQYF.

This clonotype was recorded at least ten times. This chain joins TRBV30 and TRBJ1-1; no clear D gene. CDR1 is GTSNPN, CDR2 SVGIG, per germline (reference sequence). V lost 0 bases, J lost 1 base, and 9 bases lay in between. This CDR3 region has 14 residues. The CDR3 DNA reads as TGTGCCTGGAGTGTTGGGCAGGCGAACACTGAAGCTTTCTTT. Translating it yields CAWSVGQANTEAFF.

J is TRBJ1-5 and V is TRBV4-1, with D unresolved. CDR1 MGHRA and CDR2 YSYEKL come from the germline V gene. Trimming took off 4 bases at V and 4 bases at J, with 14 bases between the two ends. CDR3 size: 15 residues. CDR3 nucleotide sequence: TGCGCCAGCAGCCCGATTCTCGTGGGGAATCAGCCCCAGCATTTT. This codes for CASSPILVGNQPQHF.

This clonotype was counted at least ten times. V usage is TRBV19 and J usage is TRBJ1-2; D remains ambiguous. The germline V gene encodes CDR1 LNHDA and CDR2 SQIVND (reference sequence). Trimming shortened V by 7 bases and J by 4 bases, and 10 bases separated the two germline ends. There are 12 residues in the CDR3. CDR3 amino acids: CASTEESYGYTF. The CDR3 region has the DNA TGTGCCAGTACGGAGGAGAGCTATGGCTACACCTTC.

The chain couples TRBV7-9 to TRBJ2-3; TRBD1 aligns across 8 bases. The CDR3 is 16 amino acids. V shed 7 bases, J shed 1 base, and the junction held 10 bases outside the gene matches. From germline, CDR1 is SEHNR and CDR2 FQNEAQ (reference sequence). The CDR3 reads CASKSMKGQGTDTQYF. CDR3 coding DNA: TGTGCCAGCAAATCCATGAAGGGACAGGGCACAGATACGCAGTATTTT.

This clonotype has a count of ten or more. J is TRBJ2-5 and V is TRBV20-1; tentative D call: TRBD2 (6 bases). Trimming cost V 1 base and J 6 bases, with 12 bases left between them. Germline-derived CDR1 and CDR2 are DFQATT and SNEGSKA (reference sequence). The CDR3 has 13 residues. CDR3 residues: CSARVASEKTQYF. The CDR3 nucleotides are TGCAGTGCTAGAGTCGCTAGCGAAAAGACCCAGTACTTC.

The chain links TRBV28 to TRBJ2-7; TRBD2 might be the D (5 bases). Trimming left V 7 bases short and J 6 bases short, with 13 bases between. The CDR3 has 12 amino acids. Per germline, CDR1 MDHEN and CDR2 SYDVKM. The CDR3 reads CASNRRGLEQYF. DNA of the CDR3: TGTGCCAGCAACCGAAGAGGGCTCGAGCAGTACTTC.

The rearrangement joins TRBV12-3 or TRBV12-4 to TRBJ1-2; D remains unclear. This CDR3 is built from 13 residues. Between the trimmed V and J ends, which lost 5 bases and 4 bases, there was a span of 11 bases. The CDR3 loop is CASSLDTVYGYTF. CDR3 DNA: TGTGCCAGCAGTCTTGACACCGTCTATGGCTACACCTTC.

This clonotype was observed a single time. Being one base from a much bigger clone, this may be a read error. This CDR3 reads CSAHRGQETQYF. CDR3 DNA sequence: TGCAGTGCTCACCGGGGACAAGAGACCCAGTACTTC. The chain recombines TRBV20-1 with TRBJ2-5, with D possibly matching TRBD2 (5 bases). V was cut by 5 bases and J by 2 bases, with 9 bases left in between. This CDR3 contains 12 residues. Per the germline V gene, CDR1 is DFQATT and CDR2 is SNEGSKA (reference sequence).

This clonotype has a count of ten or more. The rearrangement links TRBV20-1 to TRBJ1-1; TRBD1 might be the D (5 bases). This CDR3 spans 13 amino acids. Germline CDR1 and CDR2: DFQATT and SNEGSKA (reference sequence). CDR3 in amino acids: CTARGSLNTEAFF. CDR3 sequence (DNA): TGCACTGCGAGGGGCAGCCTGAACACTGAAGCTTTCTTT.

The rearrangement joins TRBV20-1 to TRBJ2-1; the match to TRBD2 covers 7 bases. This CDR3 comprises 16 residues. Germline trimming cut 0 bases from V and 0 bases from J; bases unmatched to any gene: 5. Germline CDR1 and CDR2: DFQATT and SNEGSKA (reference sequence). The CDR3 nucleotides read TGCAGTGCTAGAGAATGGGACTACAGCTCCTACAATGAGCAGTTCTTC. This encodes CSAREWDYSSYNEQFF.

The table lists this clonotype with many counts. The rearrangement uses TRBV6-6 and TRBJ1-5; 7 bases match TRBD1. The germline V gene encodes CDR1 MNHNY and CDR2 SVGAGI (reference sequence). This CDR3 region has 17 residues. V gave up 0 bases and J gave up 4 bases; unmatched junction bases: 9. The CDR3 bases are TGTGCCAGCAGTTACTCAAGACAGGGAAGAGGGAATCAGCCCCAGCATTTT. It is translated as CASSYSRQGRGNQPQHF.

V gene TRBV28 combines with J gene TRBJ2-3; D gene unclear. Germline V lookup: CDR1 MDHEN, CDR2 SYDVKM. This CDR3 is 12 amino acids long. Trimming removed 6 bases from V and 4 bases from J, with 8 bases in between. DNA for the CDR3: TGTGCCAGCAGAAATGCCCCAGATACGCAGTATTTT. This codes for CASRNAPDTQYF.